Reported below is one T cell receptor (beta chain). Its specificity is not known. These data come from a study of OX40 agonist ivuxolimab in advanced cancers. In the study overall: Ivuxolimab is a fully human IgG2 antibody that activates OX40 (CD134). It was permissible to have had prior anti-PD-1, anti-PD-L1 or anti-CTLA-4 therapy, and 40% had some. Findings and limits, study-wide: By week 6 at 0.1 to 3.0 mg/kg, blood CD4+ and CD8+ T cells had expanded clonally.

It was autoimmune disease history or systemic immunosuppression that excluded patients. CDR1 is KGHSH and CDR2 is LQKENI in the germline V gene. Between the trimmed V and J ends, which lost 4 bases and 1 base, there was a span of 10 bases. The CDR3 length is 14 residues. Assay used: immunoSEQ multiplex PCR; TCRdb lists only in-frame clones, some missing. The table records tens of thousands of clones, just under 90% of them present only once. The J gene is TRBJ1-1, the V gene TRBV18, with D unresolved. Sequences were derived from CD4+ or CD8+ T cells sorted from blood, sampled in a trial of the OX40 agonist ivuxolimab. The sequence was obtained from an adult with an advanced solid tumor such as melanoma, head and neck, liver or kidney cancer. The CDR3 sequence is CASSRVPSNTEAFF. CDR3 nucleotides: TGTGCCAGCTCACGCGTTCCATCGAACACTGAAGCTTTCTTT.